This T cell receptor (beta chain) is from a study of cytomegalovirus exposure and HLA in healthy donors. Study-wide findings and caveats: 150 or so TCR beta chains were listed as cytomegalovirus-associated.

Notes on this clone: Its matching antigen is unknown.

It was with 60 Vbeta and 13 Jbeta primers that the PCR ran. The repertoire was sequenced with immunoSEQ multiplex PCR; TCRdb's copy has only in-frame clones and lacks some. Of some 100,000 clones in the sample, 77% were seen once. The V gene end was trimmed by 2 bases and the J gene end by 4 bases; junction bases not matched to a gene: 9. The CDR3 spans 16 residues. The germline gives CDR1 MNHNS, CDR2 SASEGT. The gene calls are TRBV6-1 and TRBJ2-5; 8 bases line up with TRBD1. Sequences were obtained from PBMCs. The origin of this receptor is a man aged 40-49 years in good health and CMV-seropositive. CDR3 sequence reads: CASSEPRAGGLETQYF. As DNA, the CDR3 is TGTGCCAGCAGTGAACCGAGGGCAGGGGGCTTAGAGACCCAGTACTTC.